These T cell receptor beta chains were read from a single sample in a study of cytomegalovirus exposure and HLA in healthy donors. Assay: immunoSEQ multiplex PCR; the TCRdb copy retains only in-frame clones and omits some. The table includes around 160,000 clones, roughly 83% detected once. Material for sequencing was PBMCs. The receptors were gathered from a woman aged 18-35 years in good health and CMV-seronegative. Both conserved end residues are part of each CDR3. D genes are given only for firm matches. Rows may omit the clone size; those that give it use once, few, many or a size class.

D	length	size	V	J	DNA	CDR3
-	14	once	TRBV5-6	TRBJ2-7	TGTGCCAGCACGTTCGGGGGGCGATACGGCGAGCAGTACTTC	CASTFGGRYGEQYF
TRBD1	13	-	TRBV10-3	TRBJ1-1	TGTGCCATCAGCCCGACAGGGAGCACTGAAGCTTTCTTT	CAISPTGSTEAFF
-	14	few	TRBV30	TRBJ2-3	TGTGCCTGGAGTGTGAGAGGTAGCACAGATACGCAGTATTTT	CAWSVRGSTDTQYF
TRBD1	16	-	TRBV19	TRBJ1-2	TGTGCCAGTAGTGCAGCCGGGACAGGGGCGTTCTATGGCTACACCTTC	CASSAAGTGAFYGYTF
-	13	once	TRBV29-1	TRBJ2-1	TGCAGCGTTGAAGGGCTTCTTACAAATGAGCAGTTCTTC	CSVEGLLTNEQFF
-	12	few	TRBV7-9	TRBJ2-1	TGTGCCAGCAGCTTTTACCTCAGCGAGGGGTTCTTC	CASSFYLSEGFF
-	16	-	TRBV5-5	TRBJ2-3	TGTGCCAGCAGCTGGGCTGCCTTAGGAAGCACAGATACGCAGTATTTT	CASSWAALGSTDTQYF
TRBD1	15	-	TRBV5-1	TRBJ1-4	TGCGCCAGCAGTTGGGGGGTCCAGGGGGGCGAAAAACTGTTTTTT	CASSWGVQGGEKLFF
TRBD1	16	-	TRBV6-6	TRBJ2-4	TGTGCCAGCAGTTCCACGACAGGGCCGGGGAAAAACATTCAGTACTTC	CASSSTTGPGKNIQYF
-	15	-	TRBV5-1	TRBJ2-1	TGCGCCAGCAGCCTACCGGGACTGCTAGACAATGAGCAGTTCTTC	CASSLPGLLDNEQFF
TRBD1	13	-	TRBV6-5	TRBJ2-7	TGTGCCAGCAGACACAGGGGTTGGGACGAGCAGTACTTC	CASRHRGWDEQYF
-	15	-	TRBV13	TRBJ2-7	TGTGCCAGCAGCTTAGTAGGAGGAGACCTCTACGAGCAGTACTTC	CASSLVGGDLYEQYF
TRBD2	14	-	TRBV19	TRBJ2-5	TGTGCCAGTAGATCCCCGGGGGGGCCAGAGACCCAGTACTTC	CASRSPGGPETQYF
-	13	-	TRBV4-1	TRBJ1-3	TGCGCCACCGGGGAGTTCGCCGGAAACACCATATATTTT	CATGEFAGNTIYF
-	15	-	TRBV5-1	TRBJ1-2	TGCGCCAGCAGCGTCCAAGTCCAGGGGACCTATGGCTACACCTTC	CASSVQVQGTYGYTF